Detailed here is one TCR beta chain. J was trimmed by 7 bases and V by 5 bases; bases with no gene match: 5. This CDR3 has 13 amino acids. Germline V CDR1 and CDR2: SEHNR, FQNEAQ (reference sequence). This table comes from immunoSEQ multiplex PCR, and its TCRdb copy is limited to in-frame clones, with some not included. Of 110,000 or so clones in the sample, about 89% were seen once. These data belong to a study of control samples from healthy donors and cancer patients. V usage is TRBV7-9 and J usage is TRBJ1-5, with 7 bases identical to TRBD1. The source of this sequence is a woman between 50 and 59 years old in good health. Material for sequencing was blood. The CDR3 DNA reads as TGTGCCAGCAGCACGACAGGGCAACAGCCCCAGCATTTT. This sequence encodes CASSTTGQQPQHF.